The entry below gives a single TCR beta chain sequence along with its context. Its antigen is not known. This record belongs to a study of cytomegalovirus exposure and HLA in healthy donors. Study-level background: Within an early data release were about 85 million unique TCRs drawn from HLA-typed donors. The study, taken as a whole, reports: In a later analysis, TCR beta V- and J-gene trimming was associated with a missense DCLRE1C variant. The study carried out a later analysis of TCR beta sequences. It associated some 17,000 of them with specific HLA alleles at a false discovery rate of 0.05.

Researchers ran the PCR with 60 Vbeta and 13 Jbeta primers. In the original workflow: A follow-up analysis tallied tens of millions of unique TCR beta chains, roughly 9.9 million shared. The repertoire was sequenced with immunoSEQ multiplex PCR; TCRdb's copy has only in-frame clones and lacks some. V and J calls and clone size are those listed in that table; D and trimming were worked out from the DNA. The repertoire includes under 200,000 clones, approximately 82% of them detected once, and less than 9.5% sits in the top ten. The sequence was collected from a woman in her thirties or forties in good health and CMV-seropositive. Sequences were obtained from PBMCs.

CDR3 sequence (DNA): TGTGCCAGCAGCTTAACCGGGAGGGCCAGGGATGAGCAGTTCTTC. Translated, it gives CASSLTGRARDEQFF. This sequence joins TRBV11-2 and TRBJ2-1, with TRBD2 matching over 8 bases. The ends lost 2 bases at V and 8 bases at J; junction bases unmatched: 8. This CDR3 contains 15 residues. Germline assignment: CDR1 SGHAT and CDR2 FQNNGV.